One TCR beta chain is described in this entry. Antigen: not known. Libraries were prepared by immunoSEQ multiplex PCR; TCRdb keeps only in-frame clonotypes and omits some of them. This sample has under 150,000 clones; 88% occur once, and the top ten carry 2.4%. The data derive from a study of T cell responses to AZD1222 COVID-19 vaccine. General study points: Elevations in Spike-specific TCR breadth and depth followed administration of two AZD1222 doses.

V was clipped by 2 bases and J by 7 bases, with 8 bases between them. CDR1 and CDR2 from the germline V gene are MDHEN and SYDVKM. The CDR3 sequence is 12 residues long. The chain has TRBV28 and TRBJ1-1, with D maybe TRBD1 (6 bases). The material sequenced was peripheral blood, taken on day 0 of AZD1222 vaccination. The TCR was taken from an adult in good health. CDR3: CASSLRQVEAFF. The CDR3 DNA is TGTGCCAGCAGTTTACGACAGGTTGAAGCTTTCTTT.